The 2 T cell receptor beta chains below come from one sample, sequenced in a study of blood T cell repertoires in COVID-19. Sequencing used immunoSEQ multiplex PCR; TCRdb keeps in-frame clones, though not all of them. Here the sample spans 140,000 or so clones, 80% to 90% being singletons. Sequenced material: peripheral blood. The receptors derive from a woman aged 45 to 65 with active or convalescent COVID-19.

The rearrangement uses TRBV7-9 and TRBJ1-2; no clear D gene. This CDR3 spans 13 amino acids. The V gene's germline CDR1 is SEHNR and CDR2 FQNEAQ (reference sequence). The V end was cut by 1 base, the J end by 8 bases, with 11 bases between. In DNA form, the CDR3 reads TGTGCCAGCAGCTTAGTGAGGGAAGGAGGCTACACCTTC. It specifies CASSLVREGGYTF. Variable domain in full (rest from reference TRBV7-9 and TRBJ1-2): DTGVSQNPRHKITKRGQNVTFRCDPISEHNRLYWYRQTLGQGPEFLTYFQNEAQLEKSRLLSDRFSAERPKGSFSTLEIQRTEQGDSAMYLCASSLVREGGYTFGSGTRLTVV.

The V and J genes are TRBV10-3 and TRBJ2-7; D gene uncertain. The CDR3 runs to 12 residues. V shed 6 bases and J shed 2 bases, with 8 bases lying between them. Germline assignment: CDR1 ENHRY and CDR2 SYGVKD. CDR3 residues: CAIRADTYEQYF. The CDR3 DNA reads as TGTGCCATCAGGGCAGATACCTACGAGCAGTACTTC.